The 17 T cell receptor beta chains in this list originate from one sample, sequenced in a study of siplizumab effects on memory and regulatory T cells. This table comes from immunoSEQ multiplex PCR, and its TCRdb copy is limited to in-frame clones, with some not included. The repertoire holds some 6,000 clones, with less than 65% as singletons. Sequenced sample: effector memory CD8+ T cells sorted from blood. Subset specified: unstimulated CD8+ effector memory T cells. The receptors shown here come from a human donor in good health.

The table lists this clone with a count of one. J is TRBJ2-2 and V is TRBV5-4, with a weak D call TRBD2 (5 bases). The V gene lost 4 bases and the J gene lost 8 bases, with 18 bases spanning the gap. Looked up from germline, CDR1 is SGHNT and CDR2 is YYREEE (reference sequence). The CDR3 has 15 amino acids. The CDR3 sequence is CASSRDGDSLGELFF. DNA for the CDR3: TGTGCCAGCAGCCGGGATGGGGATTCTTTAGGGGAGCTGTTTTTT.

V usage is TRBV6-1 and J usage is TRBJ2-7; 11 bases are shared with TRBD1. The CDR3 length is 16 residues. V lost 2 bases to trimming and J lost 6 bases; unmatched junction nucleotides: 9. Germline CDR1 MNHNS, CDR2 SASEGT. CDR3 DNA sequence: TGTGCCAGCAGTGAACACCCCGGACAGGGGGCCTCCGAGCAGTACTTC. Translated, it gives CASSEHPGQGASEQYF.

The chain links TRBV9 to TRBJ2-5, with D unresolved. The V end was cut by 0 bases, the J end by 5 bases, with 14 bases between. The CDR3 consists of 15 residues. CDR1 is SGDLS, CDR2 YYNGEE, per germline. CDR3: CASSVVSDSRETQYF. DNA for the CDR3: TGTGCCAGCAGCGTAGTTTCAGACTCCCGGGAGACCCAGTACTTC.

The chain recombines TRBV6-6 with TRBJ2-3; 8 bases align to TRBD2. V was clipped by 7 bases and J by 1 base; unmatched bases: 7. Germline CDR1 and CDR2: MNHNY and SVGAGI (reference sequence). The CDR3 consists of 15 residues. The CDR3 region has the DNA TGTGCCAGCATGGACGGGGGGGCGGGCACAGATACGCAGTATTTT. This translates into CASMDGGAGTDTQYF.

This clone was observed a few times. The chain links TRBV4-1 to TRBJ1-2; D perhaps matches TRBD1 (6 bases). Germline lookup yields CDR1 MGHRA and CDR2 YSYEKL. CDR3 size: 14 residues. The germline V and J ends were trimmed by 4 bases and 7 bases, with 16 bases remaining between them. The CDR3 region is CASSLNVGGSGYTF. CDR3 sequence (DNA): TGCGCCAGCAGCCTTAATGTCGGGGGCAGTGGCTACACCTTC.

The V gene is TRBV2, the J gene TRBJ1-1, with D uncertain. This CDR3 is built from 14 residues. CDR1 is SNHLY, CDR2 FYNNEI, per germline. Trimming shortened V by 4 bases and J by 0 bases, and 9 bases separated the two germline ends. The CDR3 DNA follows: TGTGCCAGCAGTGTCGGAAGGATGAACACTGAAGCTTTCTTT. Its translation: CASSVGRMNTEAFF.

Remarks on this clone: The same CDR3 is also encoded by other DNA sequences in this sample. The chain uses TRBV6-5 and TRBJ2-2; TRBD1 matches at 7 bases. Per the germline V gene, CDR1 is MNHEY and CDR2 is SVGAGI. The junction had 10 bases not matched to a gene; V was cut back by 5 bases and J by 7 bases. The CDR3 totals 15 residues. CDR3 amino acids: CASSLAGGRGGELFF. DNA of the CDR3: TGTGCCAGCAGTCTCGCAGGGGGTCGAGGCGGGGAGCTGTTTTTT.

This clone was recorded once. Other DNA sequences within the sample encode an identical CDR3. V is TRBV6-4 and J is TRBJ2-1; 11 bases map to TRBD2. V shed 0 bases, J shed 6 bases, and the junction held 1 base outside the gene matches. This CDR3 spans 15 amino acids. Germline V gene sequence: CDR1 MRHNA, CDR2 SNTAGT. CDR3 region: CASSDSSGGANEQFF. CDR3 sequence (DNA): TGTGCCAGCAGTGACTCTAGCGGGGGGGCCAATGAGCAGTTCTTC.

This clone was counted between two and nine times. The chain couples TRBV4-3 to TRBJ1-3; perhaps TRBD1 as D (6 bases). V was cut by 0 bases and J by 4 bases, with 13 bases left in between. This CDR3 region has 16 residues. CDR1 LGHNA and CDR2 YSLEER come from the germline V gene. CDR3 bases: TGCGCCAGCAGCCAAGAGGGACAAACAGGGGGAAACACCATATATTTT. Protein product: CASSQEGQTGGNTIYF.

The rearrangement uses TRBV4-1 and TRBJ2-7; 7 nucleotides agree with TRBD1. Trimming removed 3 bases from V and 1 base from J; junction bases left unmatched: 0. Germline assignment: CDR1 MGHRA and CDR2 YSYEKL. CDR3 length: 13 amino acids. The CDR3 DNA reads TGCGCCAGCAGCCAGACAGGGTCCTACGAGCAGTACTTC. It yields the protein CASSQTGSYEQYF.

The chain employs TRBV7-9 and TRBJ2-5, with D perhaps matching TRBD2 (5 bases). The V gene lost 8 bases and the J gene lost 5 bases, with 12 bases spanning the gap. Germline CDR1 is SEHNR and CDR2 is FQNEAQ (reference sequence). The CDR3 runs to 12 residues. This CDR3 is CASLGVGETQYF. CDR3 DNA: TGTGCCAGCCTCGGGGTTGGGGAGACCCAGTACTTC.

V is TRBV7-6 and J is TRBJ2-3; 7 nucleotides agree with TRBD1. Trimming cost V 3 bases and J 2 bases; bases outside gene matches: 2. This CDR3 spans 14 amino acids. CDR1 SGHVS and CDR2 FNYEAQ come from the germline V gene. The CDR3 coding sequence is TGTGCCAGCAGCTTGACAGGGTCCACAGATACGCAGTATTTT. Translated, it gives CASSLTGSTDTQYF.

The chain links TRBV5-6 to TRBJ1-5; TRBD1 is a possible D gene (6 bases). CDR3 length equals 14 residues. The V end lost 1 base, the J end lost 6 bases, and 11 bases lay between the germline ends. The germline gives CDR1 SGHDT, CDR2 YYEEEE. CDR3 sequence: CASSLWGGGQPQHF. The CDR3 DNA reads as TGTGCCAGCAGCTTGTGGGGAGGGGGTCAGCCCCAGCATTTT.

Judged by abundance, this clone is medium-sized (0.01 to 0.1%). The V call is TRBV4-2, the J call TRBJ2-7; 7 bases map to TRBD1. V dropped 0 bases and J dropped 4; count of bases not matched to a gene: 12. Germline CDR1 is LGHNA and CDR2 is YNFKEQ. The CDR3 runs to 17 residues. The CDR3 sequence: CASSQDGVRDRVYEQYF. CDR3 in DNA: TGTGCCAGCAGCCAAGATGGGGTGAGAGACAGGGTATACGAGCAGTACTTC.

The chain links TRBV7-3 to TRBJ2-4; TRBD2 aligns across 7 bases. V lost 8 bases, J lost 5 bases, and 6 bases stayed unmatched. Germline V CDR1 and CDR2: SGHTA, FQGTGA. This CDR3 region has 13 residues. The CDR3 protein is CASGYSGQNIQYF. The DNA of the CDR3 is TGTGCCAGCGGATATAGCGGGCAAAACATTCAGTACTTC. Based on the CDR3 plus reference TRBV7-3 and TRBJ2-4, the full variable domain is GAGVSQTPSNKVTEKGKYVELRCDPISGHTALYWYRQSLGQGPEFLIYFQGTGAADDSGLPNDRFFAVRPEGSVSTLKIQRTERGDSAVYLCASGYSGQNIQYFGAGTRLSVL.

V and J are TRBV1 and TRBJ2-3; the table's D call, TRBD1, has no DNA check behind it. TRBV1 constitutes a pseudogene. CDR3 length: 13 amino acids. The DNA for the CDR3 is TGCACCAGCAGCCGGACAGTCCCAGATACGCAGTATTTT. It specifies CTSSRTVPDTQYF.

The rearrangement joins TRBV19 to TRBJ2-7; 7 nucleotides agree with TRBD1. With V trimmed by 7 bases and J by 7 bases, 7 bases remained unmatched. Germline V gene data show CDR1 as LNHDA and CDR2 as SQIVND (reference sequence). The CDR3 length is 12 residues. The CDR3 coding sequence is TGTGCCAGTAATGACAGGGTTGGGGAGCAGTACTTC. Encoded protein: CASNDRVGEQYF.